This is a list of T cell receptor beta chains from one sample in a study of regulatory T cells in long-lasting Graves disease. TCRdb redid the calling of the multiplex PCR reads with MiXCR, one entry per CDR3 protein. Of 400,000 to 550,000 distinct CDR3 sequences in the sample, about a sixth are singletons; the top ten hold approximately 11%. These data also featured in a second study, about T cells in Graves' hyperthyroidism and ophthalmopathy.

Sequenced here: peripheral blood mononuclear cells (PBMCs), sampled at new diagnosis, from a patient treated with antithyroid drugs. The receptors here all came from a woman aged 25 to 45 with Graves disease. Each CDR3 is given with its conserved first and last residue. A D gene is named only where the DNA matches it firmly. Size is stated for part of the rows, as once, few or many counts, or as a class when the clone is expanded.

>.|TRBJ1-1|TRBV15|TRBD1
CATSRGDRQLEAFF
TGTGCCACCAGCAGAGGGGACAGACAACTTGAAGCTTTCTTT
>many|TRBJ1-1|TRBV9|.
CASSVTMNTEAFF
TGTGCCAGCAGCGTCACGATGAACACTGAAGCTTTCTTT
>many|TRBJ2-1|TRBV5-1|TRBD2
CASSWPSGATYNEQFF
TGCGCCAGCAGCTGGCCTAGCGGAGCCACCTACAATGAGCAGTTCTTC
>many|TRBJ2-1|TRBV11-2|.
CASSSYSLGEQFF
TGTGCCAGCAGCTCCTACTCGTTAGGTGAGCAGTTCTTC
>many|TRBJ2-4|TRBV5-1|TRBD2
CASKLAGAKNIQYF
TGCGCCAGCAAGCTAGCGGGAGCCAAAAACATTCAGTACTTC
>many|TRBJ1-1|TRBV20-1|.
CSARATLNTEAFF
TGCAGTGCTAGGGCTACACTGAACACTGAAGCTTTCTTT
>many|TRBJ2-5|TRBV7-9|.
CASSSYRRGETQYF
TGTGCCAGCAGCTCGTATAGACGTGGGGAGACCCAGTACTTC
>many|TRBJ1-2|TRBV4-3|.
CASSQGVGYGYTF
TGCGCCAGCAGCCAAGGGGTCGGCTATGGCTACACCTTC
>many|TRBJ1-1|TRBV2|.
CASSYLTGVLAEAFF
TGTGCCAGCAGTTACCTCACAGGTGTTCTCGCTGAAGCTTTCTTT
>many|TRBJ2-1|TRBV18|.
CASSPQRWDEQFF
TGTGCCAGCTCACCTCAAAGGTGGGATGAGCAGTTCTTC
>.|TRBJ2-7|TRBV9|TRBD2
CASSVSVAGPYEQYF
TGTGCCAGCAGCGTATCGGTAGCGGGACCCTACGAGCAGTACTTC
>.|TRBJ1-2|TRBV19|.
CASSMDYGYTF
TGTGCCAGTAGTATGGACTATGGCTACACCTTC
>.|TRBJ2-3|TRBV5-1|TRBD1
CASSYGTGTDTQYF
TGCGCCAGCAGCTACGGGACAGGGACAGATACGCAGTATTTT
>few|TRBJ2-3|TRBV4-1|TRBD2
CASSPSGTSGITDTQYF
TGCGCCAGCAGCCCCTCCGGGACTAGCGGGATCACAGATACGCAGTATTTT
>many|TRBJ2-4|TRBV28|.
CASSLVGSNIQYF
TGTGCCAGCAGTTTGGTTGGTTCAAACATTCAGTACTTC
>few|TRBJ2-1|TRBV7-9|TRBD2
CASSAGLAAPWNEQFF
TGTGCCAGCAGCGCCGGACTAGCGGCCCCTTGGAATGAGCAGTTCTTC
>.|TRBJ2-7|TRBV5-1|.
CASSLEPDSSYEQYF
TGCGCCAGCAGCTTGGAGCCGGACAGCTCCTACGAGCAGTACTTC
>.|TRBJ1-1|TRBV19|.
CASSIGITEAFF
TGTGCCAGTAGTATAGGCATAACTGAAGCTTTCTTT
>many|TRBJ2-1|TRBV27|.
CASKGGSSYNEQFF
TGTGCCAGCAAGGGGGGTAGCTCCTACAATGAGCAGTTCTTC
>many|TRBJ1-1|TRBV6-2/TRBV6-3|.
CASSWGYTEAFF
TGTGCCAGCAGTTGGGGGTACACTGAAGCTTTCTTT
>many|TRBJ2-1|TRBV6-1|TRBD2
CASSPSSPNREDEQFF
TGTGCCAGCAGTCCTTCCAGTCCCAATCGGGAGGATGAGCAGTTCTTC
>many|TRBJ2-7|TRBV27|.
CATRATGSSYEQYF
TGTGCCACCAGGGCGACTGGGAGCTCCTACGAGCAGTACTTC
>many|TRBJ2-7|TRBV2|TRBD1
CASSEYRTGNSYEQYF
TGTGCCAGCAGTGAATATAGGACAGGGAATTCCTACGAGCAGTACTTC
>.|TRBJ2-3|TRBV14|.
CASSQDLRDTQYF
TGTGCCAGCAGCCAAGATCTTAGAGATACGCAGTATTTT
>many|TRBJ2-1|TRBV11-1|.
CASSLEYRNLNEQFF
TGTGCCAGCAGCTTAGAGTACAGGAACCTCAATGAGCAGTTCTTC